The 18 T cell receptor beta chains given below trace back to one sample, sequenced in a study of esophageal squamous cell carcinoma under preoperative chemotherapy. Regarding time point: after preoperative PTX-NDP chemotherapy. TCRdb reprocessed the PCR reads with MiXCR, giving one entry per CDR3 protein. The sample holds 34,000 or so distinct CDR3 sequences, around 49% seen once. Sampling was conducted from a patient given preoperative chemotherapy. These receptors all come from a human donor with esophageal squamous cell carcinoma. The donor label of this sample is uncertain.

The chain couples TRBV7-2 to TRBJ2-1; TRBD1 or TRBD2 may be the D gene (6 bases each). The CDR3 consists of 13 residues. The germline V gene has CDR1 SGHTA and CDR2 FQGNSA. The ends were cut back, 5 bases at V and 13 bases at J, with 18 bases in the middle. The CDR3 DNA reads TGTGCCAGCAGCCTCCGGGACTGGGGGGCCCAGTTCTTC. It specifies CASSLRDWGAQFF.

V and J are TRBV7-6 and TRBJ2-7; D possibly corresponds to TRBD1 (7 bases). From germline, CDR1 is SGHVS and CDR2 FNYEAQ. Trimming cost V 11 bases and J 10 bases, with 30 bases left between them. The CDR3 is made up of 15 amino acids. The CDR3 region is CAAGLGGRAKNTQYF. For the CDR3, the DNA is TGTGCCGCGGGGCTAGGGGGCCGTGCCAAAAACACCCAGTACTTC.

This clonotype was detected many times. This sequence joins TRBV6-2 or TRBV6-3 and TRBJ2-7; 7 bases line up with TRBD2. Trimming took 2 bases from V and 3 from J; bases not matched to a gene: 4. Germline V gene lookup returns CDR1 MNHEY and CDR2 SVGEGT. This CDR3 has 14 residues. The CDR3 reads CASSYGLADYEQYF. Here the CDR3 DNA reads TGTGCCAGCAGTTACGGTCTAGCGGACTACGAGCAGTACTTC.

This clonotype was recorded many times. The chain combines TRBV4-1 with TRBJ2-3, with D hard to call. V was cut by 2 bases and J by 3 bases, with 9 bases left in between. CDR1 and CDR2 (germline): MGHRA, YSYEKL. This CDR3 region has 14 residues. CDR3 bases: TGCGCCAGCAGCCAATCGACCGGAACAGATACGCAGTATTTT. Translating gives CASSQSTGTDTQYF.

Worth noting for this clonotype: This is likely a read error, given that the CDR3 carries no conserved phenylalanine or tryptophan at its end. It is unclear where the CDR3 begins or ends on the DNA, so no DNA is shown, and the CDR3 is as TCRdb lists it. CDR3 amino acids: CASSARGGETWHS. The chain has TRBV7-2 and TRBJ2-5; the table's D gene call, TRBD1, was not cross checked with the DNA. Looked up from germline, CDR1 is SGHTA and CDR2 is FQGNSA. Termini included, the CDR3 measures 13 amino acids.

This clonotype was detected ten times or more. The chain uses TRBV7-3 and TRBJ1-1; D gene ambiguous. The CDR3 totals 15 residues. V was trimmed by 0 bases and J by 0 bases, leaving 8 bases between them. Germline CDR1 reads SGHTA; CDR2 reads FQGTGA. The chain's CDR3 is CASSLTRGMNTEAFF. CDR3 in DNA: TGTGCCAGCAGCTTAACGAGAGGAATGAACACTGAAGCTTTCTTT.

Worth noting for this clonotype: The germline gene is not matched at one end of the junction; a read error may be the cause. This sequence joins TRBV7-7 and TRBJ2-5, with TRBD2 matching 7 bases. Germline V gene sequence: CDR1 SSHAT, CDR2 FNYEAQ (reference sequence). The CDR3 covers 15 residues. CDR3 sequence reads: CASSPREGLKESQFF. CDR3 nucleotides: TGTGCTAGCAGCCCCAGGGAGGGGCTTAAAGAGTCCCAGTTTTTC.

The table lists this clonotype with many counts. This CDR3 reads CASSLRDRTLSSTDTQYF. The CDR3 nucleotides are TGTGCCAGCAGCCTACGGGACAGAACACTATCTAGCACAGATACGCAGTATTTT. V usage is TRBV7-2 and J usage is TRBJ2-3; 7 bases map to TRBD1. This CDR3 is built from 18 residues. V shed 5 bases, J shed 0 bases, and the junction held 14 bases outside the gene matches. CDR1 and CDR2 (germline): SGHTA, FQGNSA.

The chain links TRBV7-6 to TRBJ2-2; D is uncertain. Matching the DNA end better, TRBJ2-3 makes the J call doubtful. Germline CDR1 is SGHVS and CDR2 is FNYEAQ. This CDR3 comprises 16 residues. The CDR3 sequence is CASSLGVPGPTEEQYF. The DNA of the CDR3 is TGTGCCAGCAGCTTAGGTGTCCCAGGCCCTACCGAGGAGCAGTATTTT.

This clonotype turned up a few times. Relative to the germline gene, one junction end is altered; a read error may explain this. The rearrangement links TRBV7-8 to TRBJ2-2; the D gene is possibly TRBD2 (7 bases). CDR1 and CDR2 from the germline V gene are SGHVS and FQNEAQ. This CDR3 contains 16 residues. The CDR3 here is CASSRLGGANTEALYF. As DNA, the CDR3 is TGTGCCAGCAGCCGCCTAGGGGGGGCAAACACCGAGGCGCTGTATTTT.

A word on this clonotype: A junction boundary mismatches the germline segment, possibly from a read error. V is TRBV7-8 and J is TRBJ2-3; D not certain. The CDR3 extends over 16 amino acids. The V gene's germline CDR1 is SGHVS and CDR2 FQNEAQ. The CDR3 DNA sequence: TGTGCCAGCATCCGCCTCGAGGCGGTGAACACAGAGGCGCAGTTTTTT. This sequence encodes CASIRLEAVNTEAQFF.

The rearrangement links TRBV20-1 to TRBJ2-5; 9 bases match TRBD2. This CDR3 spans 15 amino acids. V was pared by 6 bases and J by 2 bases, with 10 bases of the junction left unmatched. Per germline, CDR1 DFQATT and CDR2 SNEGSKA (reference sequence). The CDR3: CSAPLERGAQETQYF. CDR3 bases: TGCAGTGCCCCCCTTGAGCGGGGGGCACAAGAGACCCAGTACTTC.

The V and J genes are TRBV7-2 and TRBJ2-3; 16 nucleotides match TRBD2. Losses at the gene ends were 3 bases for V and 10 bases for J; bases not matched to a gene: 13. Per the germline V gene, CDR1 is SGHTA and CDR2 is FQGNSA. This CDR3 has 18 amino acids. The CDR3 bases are TGTGCCAGCAGCTTCACAGGGACTAGCGGGGGGGGCACCGGGGCGCAGTATTTT. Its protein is CASSFTGTSGGGTGAQYF. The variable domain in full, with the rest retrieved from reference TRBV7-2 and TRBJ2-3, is GAGVSQSPSNKVTEKGKDVELRCDPISGHTALYWYRQSLGQGLEFLIYFQGNSAPDKSGLPSDRFSAERTGGSVSTLTIQRTQQEDSAVYLCASSFTGTSGGGTGAQYFGPGTRLTVL.

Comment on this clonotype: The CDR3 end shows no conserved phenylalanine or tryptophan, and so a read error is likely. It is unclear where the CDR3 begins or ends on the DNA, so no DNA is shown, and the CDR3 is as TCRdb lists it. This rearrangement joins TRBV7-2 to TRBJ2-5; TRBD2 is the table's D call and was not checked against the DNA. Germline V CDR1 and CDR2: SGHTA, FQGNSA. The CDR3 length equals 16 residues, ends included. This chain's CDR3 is CASSSGRGAPRATQYS.

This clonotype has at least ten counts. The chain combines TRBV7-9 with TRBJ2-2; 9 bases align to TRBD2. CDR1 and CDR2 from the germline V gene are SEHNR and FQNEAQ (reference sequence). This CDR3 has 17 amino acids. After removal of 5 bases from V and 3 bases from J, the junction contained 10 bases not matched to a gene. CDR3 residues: CASSHPAAGGYTGELFF. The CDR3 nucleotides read TGTGCCAGCAGCCACCCGGCGGCGGGGGGGTACACCGGGGAGCTGTTTTTT.

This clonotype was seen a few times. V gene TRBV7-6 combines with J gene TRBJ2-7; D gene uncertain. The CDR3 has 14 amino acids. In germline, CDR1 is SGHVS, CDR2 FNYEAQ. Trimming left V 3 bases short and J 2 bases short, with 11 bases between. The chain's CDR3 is CASSFRIGAYEQYF. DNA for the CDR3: TGTGCCAGCAGCTTTAGAATTGGGGCCTACGAGCAGTACTTC.

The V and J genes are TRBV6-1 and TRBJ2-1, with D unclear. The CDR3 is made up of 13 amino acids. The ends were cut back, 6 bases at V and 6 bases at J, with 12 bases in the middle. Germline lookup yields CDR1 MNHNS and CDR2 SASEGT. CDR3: CASSPKAGNEQFF. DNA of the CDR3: TGTGCCAGCAGCCCTAAGGCTGGCAATGAGCAGTTCTTC.

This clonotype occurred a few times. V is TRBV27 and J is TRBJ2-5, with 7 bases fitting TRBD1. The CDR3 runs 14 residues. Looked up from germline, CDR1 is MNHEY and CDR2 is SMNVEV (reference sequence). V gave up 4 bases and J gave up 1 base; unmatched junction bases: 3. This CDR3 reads CASSSGQFQETQYF. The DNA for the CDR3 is TGTGCCAGCAGTTCGGGACAGTTCCAAGAGACCCAGTACTTC.